These 23 T cell receptor beta chains share one sample of origin, sequenced in a study of cytomegalovirus exposure and HLA in healthy donors. The method was immunoSEQ multiplex PCR; TCRdb's version includes in-frame clones alone and lacks a portion of them. The table records 150,000 to 200,000 clones, around 96% of them present only once. Sequencing used PBMCs. The receptors stem from a woman aged 18-35 years in good health and CMV-seronegative.

The chain combines TRBV5-1 with TRBJ2-1; weak D call: TRBD2 (5 bases). Germline V gives CDR1 SGHRS, CDR2 YFSETQ. Deletions cut 1 base from V and 5 bases from J, with 7 bases between. This CDR3 comprises 13 residues. The CDR3 reads CASSLSGDNEQFF. In nucleotides, the CDR3 is TGCGCCAGCAGCTTGTCCGGGGACAATGAGCAGTTCTTC.

This clone came up a few times. The chain carries TRBV6-1 and TRBJ1-6; 7 bases line up with TRBD1. Germline V CDR1 and CDR2: MNHNS, SASEGT. V gave up 5 bases and J gave up 7 bases; unmatched junction bases: 8. The CDR3 consists of 15 residues. CDR3: CASSFRQGSNSPLHF. The CDR3, as DNA: TGTGCCAGCAGTTTTAGACAGGGAAGCAATTCACCCCTCCACTTT.

The chain is built from TRBV4-3 and TRBJ2-5, with TRBD1 identical over 9 bases. Germline V gene lookup returns CDR1 LGHNA and CDR2 YSLEER. V was pared by 4 bases and J by 5 bases, with 11 bases of the junction left unmatched. CDR3 size: 16 residues. As DNA, the CDR3 is TGCGCCAGCAGCCCACGATGGACAGGGGCTTCGGAGACCCAGTACTTC. Protein sequence: CASSPRWTGASETQYF.

The chain carries TRBV5-6 and TRBJ1-1; possibly TRBD1 for D (5 bases). V was pared by 4 bases and J by 4 bases, with 11 bases between. This CDR3 comprises 13 residues. Germline CDR1 and CDR2: SGHDT and YYEEEE. The CDR3 sequence is CASSLGGGTEAFF. The CDR3 DNA sequence: TGTGCCAGCAGCCTGGGGGGGGGCACTGAAGCTTTCTTT.

This chain connects TRBV27 to TRBJ2-1; TRBD2 agrees at 15 bases. The germline gives CDR1 MNHEY, CDR2 SMNVEV (reference sequence). Trimming cost V 6 bases and J 9 bases; bases outside gene matches: 18. The CDR3 runs to 19 residues. CDR3 residues: CASRNTRTSGGVLEGEQFF. The DNA of the CDR3 is TGTGCCAGCAGAAACACTCGGACTAGCGGGGGGGTTTTGGAAGGTGAGCAGTTCTTC.

Written as DNA, the CDR3 is TGCGCCAGCAGTCAGTGTTTAGGGGGCGATGAAGCTTTCTTT. Its translation is CASSQCLGGDEAFF. The rearrangement uses TRBV23-1 and TRBJ1-1; 7 positions match TRBD1. TRBV23-1 falls under the ORF class, with uncertain function. CDR3 size: 14 residues. V shed 3 bases, J shed 7 bases, and the junction held 8 bases outside the gene matches.

The V call is TRBV7-8, the J call TRBJ1-6; TRBD1 matches 7 bases. J lost 3 bases, V lost 1 base, and 9 bases had no gene match. The CDR3 totals 18 residues. Per the germline V gene, CDR1 is SGHVS and CDR2 is FQNEAQ. The CDR3: CASSLGSRGLLYNSPLHF. CDR3 nucleotide sequence: TGTGCCAGCAGCTTAGGCTCCAGGGGGTTACTCTATAATTCACCCCTCCACTTT.

This clone came up once. The genes are TRBV13 and TRBJ2-7; 8 nucleotides line up with TRBD2. This CDR3 region has 15 residues. Germline lookup yields CDR1 PRHDT and CDR2 FYEKMQ (reference sequence). Trimming removed 7 bases from V and 3 bases from J; junction bases left unmatched: 11. The CDR3 sequence: CASISRGGPGYEQYF. The CDR3 coding sequence is TGTGCCAGCATCTCACGGGGGGGCCCCGGCTACGAGCAGTACTTC.

V usage is TRBV30 and J usage is TRBJ2-1, with 9 bases lining up with TRBD1. CDR1 and CDR2 (germline): GTSNPN, SVGIG (reference sequence). V was pared by 8 bases and J by 0 bases, with 5 bases of the junction left unmatched. The CDR3 consists of 14 residues. The CDR3 DNA is TGTGCCGGGGGGACAGGGAGCTCCTACAATGAGCAGTTCTTC. Translation gives CAGGTGSSYNEQFF.

V and J are TRBV2 and TRBJ2-5, with 7 bases fitting TRBD1. The CDR3 length is 14 residues. Germline CDR1 SNHLY, CDR2 FYNNEI. After removal of 11 bases from V and 4 bases from J, the junction contained 13 bases not matched to a gene. The CDR3 DNA follows: TGTGCCTGCAAAGGGGACAGCGAGTTAGAGACCCAGTACTTC. It codes for CACKGDSELETQYF.

V is TRBV27 and J is TRBJ1-2; 7 nucleotides agree with TRBD1. The CDR3 is 13 amino acids. Trimming removed 6 bases from V and 6 bases from J; junction bases left unmatched: 7. Germline assignment: CDR1 MNHEY and CDR2 SMNVEV (reference sequence). CDR3 in DNA: TGTGCCAGCAGATCGACCGGGACAGATGGCTACACCTTC. Amino acid sequence: CASRSTGTDGYTF.

The chain employs TRBV9 and TRBJ1-6; a weak D match, TRBD1 (6 bases). V lost 4 bases and J lost 9, with 17 bases in between. The CDR3 length is 15 residues. Germline V gene data show CDR1 as SGDLS and CDR2 as YYNGEE. CDR3 bases: TGTGCCAGCAGCAACTCGGGACACCAAACTTCACCCCTCCACTTT. Residues: CASSNSGHQTSPLHF.

This rearrangement joins TRBV19 to TRBJ1-1; 11 bases align to TRBD1. After removal of 3 bases from V and 2 bases from J, the junction contained 5 bases not matched to a gene. The CDR3 is 16 amino acids. CDR1 is LNHDA, CDR2 SQIVND, per germline (reference sequence). The CDR3 reads CASSIPGTGGNTEAFF. The CDR3 DNA is TGTGCCAGTAGTATCCCAGGGACAGGGGGAAACACTGAAGCTTTCTTT.

The gene calls are TRBV7-9 and TRBJ2-5, with D possibly being TRBD2 (5 bases). The CDR3 totals 15 residues. Germline V lookup: CDR1 SEHNR, CDR2 FQNEAQ (reference sequence). Deletions cut 5 bases from V and 0 bases from J, with 13 bases between. CDR3 in amino acids: CASSQDGLYQETQYF. CDR3 DNA sequence: TGTGCCAGCAGCCAGGACGGACTGTACCAAGAGACCCAGTACTTC. The variable domain in full, completed from reference TRBV7-9 and TRBJ2-5, reads DTGVSQNPRHKITKRGQNVTFRCDPISEHNRLYWYRQTLGQGPEFLTYFQNEAQLEKSRLLSDRFSAERPKGSFSTLEIQRTEQGDSAMYLCASSQDGLYQETQYFGPGTRLLVL.

The rearrangement joins TRBV7-6 to TRBJ2-7; 13 bases are a match to TRBD2. The CDR3 is 17 amino acids. Trimming at V came to 4 bases and at J to 2 bases, leaving 8 bases not matched to a gene. Germline CDR1 reads SGHVS; CDR2 reads FNYEAQ. Here the CDR3 reads CASSSTGLAGVTYEQYF. The CDR3 nucleotides are TGTGCCAGCAGCTCAACCGGACTAGCGGGGGTCACCTACGAGCAGTACTTC.

This clone was seen a single time. This chain uses TRBV4-1 with TRBJ1-4; 7 bases are shared with TRBD1. From germline, CDR1 is MGHRA and CDR2 YSYEKL. The CDR3 length is 17 residues. J gave up 4 bases and V 0 bases, and 8 bases lay outside the gene matches. The CDR3 DNA reads as TGCGCCAGCAGCCAAGAAGTACCAGGGGGGCATAATGAAAAACTGTTTTTT. The encoded protein is CASSQEVPGGHNEKLFF.

This chain links TRBV7-8 with TRBJ2-7, with TRBD1 matching 8 bases. The CDR3 spans 13 residues. Per germline, CDR1 SGHVS and CDR2 FQNEAQ. The J segment lost 4 bases and the V segment lost 2 bases, leaving 1 base of the junction unmatched. The CDR3 reads CASSLRTGYEQYF. CDR3 DNA sequence: TGTGCCAGCAGCTTAAGGACAGGGTACGAGCAGTACTTC.

The chain links TRBV4-1 to TRBJ2-7; TRBD1 matches 8 bases. V shed 2 bases and J 3 bases; nucleotides not matched to a gene: 12. The CDR3 extends over 17 amino acids. CDR1 is MGHRA, CDR2 YSYEKL, per germline. DNA for the CDR3: TGCGCCAGCAGCCAAACCTGGCCCCAGGGGGCGGACTACGAGCAGTACTTC. Translated: CASSQTWPQGADYEQYF.

J is TRBJ2-1 and V is TRBV5-6; D is possibly TRBD2 (6 bases). CDR3 length equals 15 residues. Germline V CDR1 and CDR2: SGHDT, YYEEEE. Trimming cost V 0 bases and J 2 bases, with 9 bases left between them. CDR3 DNA: TGTGCCAGCAGCTTGGTAGGAGGGGCCTACAATGAGCAGTTCTTC. Translating it yields CASSLVGGAYNEQFF.

The V gene is TRBV6-5, the J gene TRBJ2-1; 9 nucleotides align to TRBD1. Germline lookup yields CDR1 MNHEY and CDR2 SVGAGI. V gave up 6 bases and J gave up 7 bases; unmatched junction bases: 1. The CDR3 extends over 12 amino acids. This CDR3 is CASRQGANEQFF. As DNA, the CDR3 is TGTGCCAGCAGACAGGGGGCGAATGAGCAGTTCTTC.

The V call is TRBV27, the J call TRBJ2-7; perhaps TRBD1 as D (6 bases). V was clipped by 6 bases and J by 9 bases, with 24 bases between them. This CDR3 is 15 amino acids long. CDR1 is MNHEY and CDR2 is SMNVEV in the germline V gene (reference sequence). CDR3 sequence reads: CASSRYRAPTRGQYF. As DNA, the CDR3 is TGTGCCAGCAGCAGATACAGGGCTCCTACGAGGGGGCAGTACTTC.

The chain uses TRBV29-1 and TRBJ1-1; a possible D gene is TRBD1 (6 bases). Looked up from germline, CDR1 is SQVTM and CDR2 is ANQGSEA. CDR3 length: 13 residues. V gave up 6 bases and J gave up 0 bases, with 11 bases separating them. CDR3 nucleotide sequence: TGCAGCGTCCTCGGACAGCTGAACACTGAAGCTTTCTTT. This encodes CSVLGQLNTEAFF. Together with reference TRBV29-1 and TRBJ1-1, the CDR3 gives the full variable domain: SAVISQKPSRDICQRGTSLTIQCQVDSQVTMMFWYRQQPGQSLTLIATANQGSEATYESGFVIDKFPISRPNLTFSTLTVSNMSPEDSSIYLCSVLGQLNTEAFFGQGTRLTVV.

V is TRBV7-8 and J is TRBJ2-2, with D possibly being TRBD2 (6 bases). The CDR3 has 13 amino acids. Trimming shortened V by 5 bases and J by 4 bases, and 8 bases separated the two germline ends. CDR1 and CDR2 from the germline V gene are SGHVS and FQNEAQ. The CDR3 here is CASSPGVTGELFF. Written as DNA, the CDR3 is TGTGCCAGCAGCCCGGGGGTCACCGGGGAGCTGTTTTTT.